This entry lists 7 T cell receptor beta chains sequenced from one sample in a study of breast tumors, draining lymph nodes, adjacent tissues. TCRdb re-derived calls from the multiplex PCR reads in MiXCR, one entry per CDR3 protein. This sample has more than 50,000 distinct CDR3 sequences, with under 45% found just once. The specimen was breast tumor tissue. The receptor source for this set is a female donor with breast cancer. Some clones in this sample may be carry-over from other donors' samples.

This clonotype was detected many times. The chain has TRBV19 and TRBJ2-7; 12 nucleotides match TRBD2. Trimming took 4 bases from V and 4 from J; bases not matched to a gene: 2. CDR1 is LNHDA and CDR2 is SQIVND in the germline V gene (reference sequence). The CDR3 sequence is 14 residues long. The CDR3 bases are TGTGCCAGTAGTAAGACTAGCGGGAGTTACGAGCAGTACTTC. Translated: CASSKTSGSYEQYF.

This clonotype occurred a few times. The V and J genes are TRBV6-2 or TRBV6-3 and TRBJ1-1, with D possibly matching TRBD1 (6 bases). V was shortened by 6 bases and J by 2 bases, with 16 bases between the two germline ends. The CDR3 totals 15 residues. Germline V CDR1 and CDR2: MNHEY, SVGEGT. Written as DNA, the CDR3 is TGTGCCAGCAGGAGGGACAATCAATTTAACACTGAAGCTTTCTTT. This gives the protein CASRRDNQFNTEAFF.

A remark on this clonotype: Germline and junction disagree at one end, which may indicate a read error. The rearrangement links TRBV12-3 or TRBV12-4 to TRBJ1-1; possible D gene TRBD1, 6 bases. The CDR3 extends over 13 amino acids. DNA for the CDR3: TGTGCCAGCAGGCTACAGGGACCCACTGAAGCTCTCTTT. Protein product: CASRLQGPTEALF.

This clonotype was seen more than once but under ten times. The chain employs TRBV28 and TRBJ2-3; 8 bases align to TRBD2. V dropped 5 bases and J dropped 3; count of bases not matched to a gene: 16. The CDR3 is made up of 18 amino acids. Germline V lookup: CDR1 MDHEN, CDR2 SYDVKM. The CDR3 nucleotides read TGTGCCAGCAGTCCGAATCTAGGCCGGGAGGGCTCAACAGATACGCAGTATTTT. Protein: CASSPNLGREGSTDTQYF.

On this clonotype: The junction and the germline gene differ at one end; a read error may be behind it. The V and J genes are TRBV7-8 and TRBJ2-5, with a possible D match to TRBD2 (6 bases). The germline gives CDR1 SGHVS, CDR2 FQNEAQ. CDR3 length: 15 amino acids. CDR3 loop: CASSLSKAGRETQHF. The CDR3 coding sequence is TGTGCCAGCAGCCTCAGTAAGGCGGGCCGGGAGACCCAGCACTTC.

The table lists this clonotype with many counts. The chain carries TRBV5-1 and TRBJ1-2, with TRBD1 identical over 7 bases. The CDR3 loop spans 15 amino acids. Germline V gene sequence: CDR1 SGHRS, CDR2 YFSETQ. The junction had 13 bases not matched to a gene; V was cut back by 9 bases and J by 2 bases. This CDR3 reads CATTTGTVSNYGYTF. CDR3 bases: TGCGCCACCACGACCGGGACAGTTTCCAACTATGGCTACACCTTC.

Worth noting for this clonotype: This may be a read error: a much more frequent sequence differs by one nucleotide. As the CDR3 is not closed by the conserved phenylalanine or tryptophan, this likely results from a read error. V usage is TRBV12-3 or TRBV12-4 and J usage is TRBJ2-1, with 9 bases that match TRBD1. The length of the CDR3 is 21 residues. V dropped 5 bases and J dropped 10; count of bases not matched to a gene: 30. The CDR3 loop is CASSLPPGQGLPRGIQGEQFL. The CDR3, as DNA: TGTGCCAGCAGTCTCCCGCCGGGACAGGGACTTCCTAGGGGAATTCAGGGAGAGCAGTTCCTC.